The 20 T cell receptor beta chains in this list originate from one sample, sequenced in a study of blood T cells in healthy people across ages. A second roughly 6 to 12 cycle PCR used barcoded and J-beta primers. TCRdb re-called the 5' RACE reads through MiXCR, storing one row per CDR3 protein. In the table there are approximately 800,000 distinct CDR3 sequences, around 62% of which are singletons. The source material was blood. These receptors all come from a young man in good health.

The chain joins TRBV28 to TRBJ2-7; D remains ambiguous. CDR3 length equals 15 residues. Germline V gene data show CDR1 as MDHEN and CDR2 as SYDVKM. Trimming cost V 3 bases and J 0 bases, with 12 bases left between them. The DNA for the CDR3 is TGTGCCAGCAGTTTTGGGGATATCCCCTCCTACGAGCAGTACTTC. Translation: CASSFGDIPSYEQYF.

This chain uses TRBV28 with TRBJ1-1; no clear D. V dropped 5 bases and J dropped 5 bases, with 9 bases sitting between them. The CDR3 consists of 12 residues. Germline loops: CDR1 MDHEN, CDR2 SYDVKM. CDR3 sequence reads: CASSTEGTEAFF. CDR3 bases: TGTGCCAGCAGTACGGAGGGAACTGAAGCTTTCTTT.

Concerning this clonotype: Germline is not matched at one junction end, which may reflect a read error. V and J are TRBV18 and TRBJ2-1; 7 bases are shared with TRBD2. The CDR3 contains 16 residues. Germline CDR1 reads KGHSH; CDR2 reads LQKENI. The CDR3 loop is CVSSPPGLAVLNEQFF. The CDR3, as DNA: TGTGTCAGCTCACCACCGGGGCTAGCGGTACTTAATGAGCAGTTCTTC.

This chain links TRBV7-2 with TRBJ1-6; no definite D call. The CDR3 has 13 amino acids. The germline V and J ends were trimmed by 6 bases and 16 bases, with 19 bases remaining between them. The germline V gene encodes CDR1 SGHTA and CDR2 FQGNSA. CDR3 region: CASSPDRTSKLHF. The CDR3 DNA is TGTGCCAGCAGTCCTGACCGGACTTCCAAACTCCACTTT.

V and J are TRBV5-4 and TRBJ1-2; TRBD1 matches 8 bases. The CDR3 covers 15 residues. Germline V gene lookup returns CDR1 SGHNT and CDR2 YYREEE (reference sequence). J gave up 8 bases and V 2 bases, and 11 bases lay outside the gene matches. The CDR3 region has the DNA TGTGCCAGCAGCTTAGGACAGGGAAATATGCGGGGCTACACCTTC. Translating it yields CASSLGQGNMRGYTF.

V is TRBV18 and J is TRBJ1-1; D unclear. CDR1 and CDR2 from the germline V gene are KGHSH and LQKENI. Between the trimmed V and J ends, which lost 2 bases and 8 bases, there was a span of 9 bases. CDR3 length equals 12 residues. CDR3 sequence reads: CASSPGRHEAFF. The CDR3 nucleotides are TGTGCCAGCTCACCAGGGAGGCACGAAGCTTTCTTT.

V gene TRBV6-2 or TRBV6-3 combines with J gene TRBJ1-2; D uncertain. The germline CDR1 and CDR2 sequences are MNHEY and SVGEGT. This CDR3 is 13 amino acids long. Between the trimmed V and J ends, which lost 6 bases and 8 bases, there was a span of 16 bases. CDR3 sequence: CASSPQRAWGYTF. The CDR3 nucleotides read TGTGCCAGCAGCCCCCAGAGGGCTTGGGGCTACACCTTC.

This rearrangement joins TRBV5-6 to TRBJ2-5, with TRBD1 matching 8 bases. Germline CDR1 is SGHDT and CDR2 is YYEEEE. The trim removed 3 bases at V and 1 base at J, leaving 2 bases unmatched. The CDR3 covers 14 residues. The CDR3 spells CASSWTGPQETQYF. CDR3 in DNA: TGTGCCAGCAGCTGGACAGGGCCCCAAGAGACCCAGTACTTC.

This clonotype was seen a single time. The chain carries TRBV29-1 and TRBJ1-2; D gene ambiguous. The CDR3 is 12 amino acids. Trimming removed 4 bases from V and 4 bases from J, with 10 bases in between. Germline values: CDR1 SQVTM, CDR2 ANQGSEA. CDR3 bases: TGCAGCGTTGGTGTCGGCGGCTATGGCTACACCTTC. It encodes CSVGVGGYGYTF.

This sequence joins TRBV12-3 or TRBV12-4 and TRBJ2-1; D possibly corresponds to TRBD2 (6 bases). Trimming removed 6 bases from V and 4 bases from J, with 19 bases in between. This CDR3 is 16 amino acids long. The CDR3 here is CASSRPYGGAYNEQFF. Here the CDR3 DNA reads TGTGCCAGCAGCCGCCCCTACGGGGGAGCTTACAATGAGCAGTTCTTC.

This clonotype occurred once. The V gene is TRBV6-6, the J gene TRBJ2-5, with 12 bases lining up with TRBD2. The germline gives CDR1 MNHNY, CDR2 SVGAGI (reference sequence). Germline trimming cut 5 bases from V and 3 bases from J; bases unmatched to any gene: 4. The CDR3 runs 15 residues. The CDR3 DNA sequence: TGTGCCAGCAGTAAACTAGCGGGGGGAAAAGAGACCCAGTACTTC. Translating it yields CASSKLAGGKETQYF.

This chain links TRBV10-1 with TRBJ2-7; D gene uncertain. CDR1 and CDR2 from the germline V gene are WNHNN and SYGVQD (reference sequence). The CDR3 length is 14 residues. V gave up 10 bases and J gave up 2 bases, with 18 bases separating them. The CDR3 sequence is CATPRNALTYEQYF. CDR3 nucleotide sequence: TGCGCCACCCCTAGGAACGCACTCACCTACGAGCAGTACTTC.

This clonotype has only one observation. The gene calls are TRBV9 and TRBJ2-1, with 14 bases matching TRBD2. The ends lost 3 bases at V and 8 bases at J; junction bases unmatched: 10. The V gene's germline CDR1 is SGDLS and CDR2 YYNGEE. There are 17 residues in the CDR3. Written as DNA, the CDR3 is TGTGCCAGCAGCGATACCGGACTAGCGGGGGGTTGGCATGAGCAGTTCTTC. Amino acid sequence: CASSDTGLAGGWHEQFF.

The sample holds a few counts of this clonotype. The chain has TRBV7-9 and TRBJ2-1; D is uncertain. Germline-derived CDR1 and CDR2 are SEHNR and FQNEAQ (reference sequence). V was clipped by 0 bases and J by 8 bases, with 5 bases between them. The CDR3 has 12 residues. The CDR3 nucleotides are TGTGCCAGCAGCTTAGCGCATGATGAGCAGTTCTTC. Its protein is CASSLAHDEQFF.

The gene calls are TRBV7-9 and TRBJ2-7; D gene uncertain. V lost 8 bases, J lost 4 bases, and 12 bases lay in between. Germline V gene data show CDR1 as SEHNR and CDR2 as FQNEAQ (reference sequence). This CDR3 has 12 amino acids. CDR3 nucleotides: TGTGCCAGCGGCTCAATAAATTACGAGCAGTACTTC. It yields the protein CASGSINYEQYF.

The J gene is TRBJ2-7, the V gene TRBV7-2, with 10 bases matching TRBD2. The J call may be wrong; the DNA end is better matched by TRBJ2-1. CDR1 and CDR2 (germline): SGHTA, FQGNSA. CDR3 length: 15 residues. Here the CDR3 DNA reads TGTGCCAGCAGCTCCGTAGCGGGGGGAGACAATGAGCAGTTCTTC. Its translation: CASSSVAGGDNEQFF.

This clonotype was counted between two and nine times. The chain's CDR3 is CASTGQYNQPQHF. The CDR3 coding sequence is TGTGCCAGCACCGGACAATACAATCAGCCCCAGCATTTT. The chain links TRBV6-6 to TRBJ1-5, with D tentatively TRBD1 (5 bases). With 7 bases removed from V and 3 bases from J, the gap between germline ends came to 10 bases. Germline CDR1 is MNHNY and CDR2 is SVGAGI (reference sequence). The CDR3 spans 13 residues.

This chain uses TRBV15 with TRBJ2-3, with unresolved D. The CDR3 is made up of 14 amino acids. V lost 3 bases and J lost 5, with 12 bases in between. Per the germline V gene, CDR1 is LNHNV and CDR2 is YYDKDF (reference sequence). CDR3 in DNA: TGTGCCACCAGCAGGGGTGTAGGGCGAGATACGCAGTATTTT. Amino acid sequence: CATSRGVGRDTQYF.

This chain links TRBV6-5 with TRBJ2-3; possible D gene TRBD1, 5 bases. Looked up from germline, CDR1 is MNHEY and CDR2 is SVGAGI. The ends were cut back, 7 bases at V and 3 bases at J, with 14 bases in the middle. This CDR3 is built from 14 residues. CDR3 sequence (DNA): TGTGCCAGCATCTCGACAGTTGGGACAGATACGCAGTATTTT. It codes for CASISTVGTDTQYF.

The V call is TRBV12-3 or TRBV12-4, the J call TRBJ2-1; D may be TRBD1 (6 bases). The CDR3 covers 12 residues. Trimming took 1 base from V and 15 from J, leaving 13 bases between them. CDR3 DNA: TGTGCCAGCAGTTTAGACAGGGTGGAGAGGTTCTTC. Its translation: CASSLDRVERFF.